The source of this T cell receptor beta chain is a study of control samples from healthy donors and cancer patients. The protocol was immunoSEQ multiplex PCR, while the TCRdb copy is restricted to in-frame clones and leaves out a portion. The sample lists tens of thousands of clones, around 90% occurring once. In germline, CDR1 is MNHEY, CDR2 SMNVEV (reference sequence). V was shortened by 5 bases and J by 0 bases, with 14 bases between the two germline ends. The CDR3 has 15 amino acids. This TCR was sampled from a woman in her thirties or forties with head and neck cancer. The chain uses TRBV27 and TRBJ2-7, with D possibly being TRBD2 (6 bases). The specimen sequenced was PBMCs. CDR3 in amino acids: CASSLSGSASYEQYF. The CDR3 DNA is TGTGCCAGCAGTCTTAGCGGATCCGCCTCCTACGAGCAGTACTTC.